One and the same sample provided the 22 T cell receptor beta chains below, sequenced in a study of cytomegalovirus exposure and HLA in healthy donors. Primers for the PCR totalled 60 Vbeta and 13 Jbeta. The protocol was immunoSEQ multiplex PCR, while the TCRdb copy is restricted to in-frame clones and leaves out a portion. This table has 60,000 to 90,000 clones, roughly 67% appearing once. The sequenced sample was PBMCs. The source of these receptors is a man aged 40-50 years in good health and CMV-seropositive.

As DNA, the CDR3 is TGTGCCAGCACTTGGGGCAGCAATCAGCCCCAGCATTTT. Residues: CASTWGSNQPQHF. This rearrangement joins TRBV6-6 to TRBJ1-5, with D perhaps TRBD1 (5 bases). CDR1 and CDR2 (germline): MNHNY, SVGAGI (reference sequence). The CDR3 runs 13 residues. Deletions cut 7 bases from V and 1 base from J, with 8 bases between.

V is TRBV7-2 and J is TRBJ2-6; D perhaps matches TRBD2 (5 bases). CDR1 is SGHTA, CDR2 FQGNSA, per germline. The CDR3 spans 15 residues. Trimming pared 5 bases from V and 1 base from J, leaving 9 bases between. CDR3 nucleotides: TGTGCCAGCAGCCAAGGCGGGTCTGGGGCCAACGTCCTGACTTTC. This sequence encodes CASSQGGSGANVLTF. The entire variable domain, with the rest obtained from reference TRBV7-2 and TRBJ2-6, is as follows: GAGVSQSPSNKVTEKGKDVELRCDPISGHTALYWYRQSLGQGLEFLIYFQGNSAPDKSGLPSDRFSAERTGGSVSTLTIQRTQQEDSAVYLCASSQGGSGANVLTFGAGSRLTVL.

The V and J genes are TRBV19 and TRBJ2-2; 7 bases line up with TRBD1. The V segment lost 5 bases and the J segment 6 bases; nucleotides outside the gene matches: 9. The CDR3 spans 15 residues. The germline gives CDR1 LNHDA, CDR2 SQIVND (reference sequence). The CDR3 protein is CASSPSRQGAGELFF. The CDR3 nucleotides read TGTGCCAGTAGTCCGTCCCGGCAGGGGGCCGGGGAGCTGTTTTTT.

The rearrangement joins TRBV15 to TRBJ1-2; no clear D gene. V was clipped by 1 base and J by 3 bases, with 6 bases between them. The V gene's germline CDR1 is LNHNV and CDR2 YYDKDF (reference sequence). The CDR3 runs 13 residues. CDR3 protein: CATSRGVDYGYTF. CDR3 sequence (DNA): TGTGCCACCAGCAGAGGAGTGGACTATGGCTACACCTTC. Supplemented by reference TRBV15 and TRBJ1-2, the full variable domain reads DAMVIQNPRYQVTQFGKPVTLSCSQTLNHNVMYWYQQKSSQAPKLLFHYYDKDFNNEADTPDNFQSRRPNTSFCFLDIRSPGLGDTAMYLCATSRGVDYGYTFGSGTRLTVV.

The table lists this clone with a few counts. The chain uses TRBV7-2 and TRBJ1-4; D not resolved. The germline CDR1 and CDR2 sequences are SGHTA and FQGNSA. The length of the CDR3 is 15 residues. V was shortened by 4 bases and J by 0 bases, with 9 bases between the two germline ends. DNA of the CDR3: TGTGCCAGCAGCTGGCGGGGATCAACTAATGAAAAACTGTTTTTT. This gives the protein CASSWRGSTNEKLFF.

J is TRBJ1-5 and V is TRBV6-5; D perhaps matches TRBD1 (5 bases). Per germline, CDR1 MNHEY and CDR2 SVGAGI. V was shortened by 2 bases and J by 6 bases, with 8 bases between the two germline ends. The CDR3 has 13 residues. The CDR3 sequence: CASSYKGLQPQHF. In DNA form, the CDR3 reads TGTGCCAGCAGTTACAAGGGACTTCAGCCCCAGCATTTT.

In DNA form, the CDR3 reads TGTGCCAGCAGTTACTCGGACAGGGCTGATGGCTACACCTTC. Translated, it gives CASSYSDRADGYTF. The chain employs TRBV6-6 and TRBJ1-2; TRBD1 agrees at 8 bases. Trimming at V came to 0 bases and at J to 6 bases, leaving 3 bases not matched to a gene. The germline V gene has CDR1 MNHNY and CDR2 SVGAGI (reference sequence). The CDR3 extends over 14 amino acids.

The chain has TRBV7-3 and TRBJ1-6; a possible D gene is TRBD1 (6 bases). CDR1 and CDR2 (germline): SGHTA, FQGTGA. This CDR3 comprises 15 residues. Trimming took 4 bases from V and 1 from J, leaving 8 bases between them. CDR3 residues: CASSSQGSYNSPLHF. CDR3 DNA: TGTGCCAGCAGCTCACAGGGTTCCTATAATTCACCCCTCCACTTT.

This sequence joins TRBV29-1 and TRBJ1-3; D is unclear. The germline V gene encodes CDR1 SQVTM and CDR2 ANQGSEA. This CDR3 is 16 amino acids long. Trimming cost V 6 bases and J 0 bases, with 18 bases left between them. In DNA, the CDR3 is TGCAGCGTAGTGGTCGCTCCTGGCCCCTCTGGAAACACCATATATTTT. It encodes CSVVVAPGPSGNTIYF.

The chain carries TRBV7-2 and TRBJ2-7, with TRBD2 as a possible D gene (5 bases). V gave up 8 bases and J gave up 5 bases, with 19 bases separating them. This CDR3 is 14 amino acids long. Germline V gene sequence: CDR1 SGHTA, CDR2 FQGNSA. The CDR3 region is CASGRDPAVDEQYF. DNA of the CDR3: TGTGCCAGCGGTCGGGATCCCGCCGTCGACGAGCAGTACTTC. Together with reference TRBV7-2 and TRBJ2-7, the CDR3 gives the full variable domain: GAGVSQSPSNKVTEKGKDVELRCDPISGHTALYWYRQSLGQGLEFLIYFQGNSAPDKSGLPSDRFSAERTGGSVSTLTIQRTQQEDSAVYLCASGRDPAVDEQYFGPGTRLTVT.

This clone has only one observation. J is TRBJ1-4 and V is TRBV28; D is uncertain. CDR1 is MDHEN, CDR2 SYDVKM, per germline. The V end was cut by 4 bases, the J end by 5 bases, with 5 bases between. The CDR3 length is 12 residues. CDR3 loop: CASSSSNEKLFF. CDR3 coding DNA: TGTGCCAGCAGTTCGTCGAATGAAAAACTGTTTTTT.

This clone was counted only a few times. The gene calls are TRBV4-1 and TRBJ2-4, with 11 bases identical to TRBD2. The length of the CDR3 is 18 residues. V was pared by 1 base and J by 1 base, with 6 bases of the junction left unmatched. The germline gives CDR1 MGHRA, CDR2 YSYEKL. The CDR3 DNA is TGCGCCAGCAGCCAAGTCCTAGCGGGAGGTTCTGCCAAAAACATTCAGTACTTC. Amino acid sequence: CASSQVLAGGSAKNIQYF.

This clone was observed once. The chain links TRBV5-4 to TRBJ1-2; maybe TRBD1 (5 bases). CDR3 size: 15 residues. Trimming removed 0 bases at V and 3 bases at J, with 12 bases between. Per germline, CDR1 SGHNT and CDR2 YYREEE (reference sequence). The CDR3 sequence: CASSLALGVDYGYTF. DNA of the CDR3: TGTGCCAGCAGCTTGGCCCTAGGGGTAGACTATGGCTACACCTTC. The entire variable domain, with the rest obtained from reference TRBV5-4 and TRBJ1-2, is as follows: ETGVTQSPTHLIKTRGQQVTLRCSSQSGHNTVSWYQQALGQGPQFIFQYYREEENGRGNFPPRFSGLQFPNYSSELNVNALELDDSALYLCASSLALGVDYGYTFGSGTRLTVV.

This chain links TRBV11-2 with TRBJ1-1; 7 bases map to TRBD1. Germline CDR1 and CDR2: SGHAT and FQNNGV. V lost 1 base, J lost 10 bases, and 6 bases stayed unmatched. This CDR3 contains 13 residues. For the CDR3, the DNA is TGTGCCAGCAGCTTAGGAGAGCAGGGGGTAGCTTTCTTT. This encodes CASSLGEQGVAFF.

J is TRBJ1-5 and V is TRBV7-2, with 10 bases fitting TRBD1. Germline trimming cut 5 bases from V and 0 bases from J; bases unmatched to any gene: 13. Germline values: CDR1 SGHTA, CDR2 FQGNSA. CDR3 size: 19 residues. CDR3 in DNA: TGTGCCAGCAGCACGCTCTCCGGGACAGGGGAGTATAGCAATCAGCCCCAGCATTTT. Its protein product is CASSTLSGTGEYSNQPQHF.

The gene calls are TRBV7-8 and TRBJ1-5; D remains unclear. Germline V gives CDR1 SGHVS, CDR2 FQNEAQ. Trimming cost V 1 base and J 5 bases, with 9 bases left between them. The CDR3 is 14 amino acids. The DNA of the CDR3 is TGTGCCAGCAGCTTAGACCGAGCCGATCAGCCCCAGCATTTT. Translation: CASSLDRADQPQHF.

V usage is TRBV14 and J usage is TRBJ1-1, with D hard to call. CDR1 is SGHDN, CDR2 FVKESK, per germline. V dropped 2 bases and J dropped 2 bases, with 6 bases sitting between them. The CDR3 loop spans 13 amino acids. The CDR3 spells CASSQKSNTEAFF. The DNA of the CDR3 is TGTGCCAGCAGCCAAAAATCAAACACTGAAGCTTTCTTT.

This clone came up a few times. V and J are TRBV6-5 and TRBJ1-2, with D hard to call. The CDR3 has 14 amino acids. Between the trimmed V and J ends, which lost 8 bases and 4 bases, there was a span of 17 bases. Germline V lookup: CDR1 MNHEY, CDR2 SVGAGI. DNA of the CDR3: TGTGCCAGCGGTACTTCAACAGTGGGCTATGGCTACACCTTC. Translation gives CASGTSTVGYGYTF.

This chain uses TRBV29-1 with TRBJ2-5; TRBD1 aligns across 9 bases. The V gene end was trimmed by 6 bases and the J gene end by 5 bases; junction bases not matched to a gene: 10. Germline CDR1 reads SQVTM; CDR2 reads ANQGSEA. CDR3 length equals 14 residues. The CDR3 loop reads CSVHTGGVGETQYF. CDR3 sequence (DNA): TGCAGCGTACACACAGGGGGCGTAGGGGAGACCCAGTACTTC.

This clone has more than one count but fewer than ten. The V gene is TRBV7-3, the J gene TRBJ2-3; 13 nucleotides agree with TRBD2. V lost 5 bases and J lost 4; bases outside the gene matches: 6. The CDR3 sequence is 16 residues long. Per germline, CDR1 SGHTA and CDR2 FQGTGA. The CDR3 nucleotides read TGTGCCAGCAGCCCTAGGACTAGCGGGGGCGCAGATACGCAGTATTTT. Protein sequence: CASSPRTSGGADTQYF.

This clone has only one observation. The chain is built from TRBV10-3 and TRBJ2-3; D gene uncertain. The V gene lost 7 bases and the J gene lost 0 bases, with 2 bases spanning the gap. The V gene's germline CDR1 is ENHRY and CDR2 SYGVKD. The CDR3 spans 11 residues. The DNA for the CDR3 is TGTGCCATCACGAGCACAGATACGCAGTATTTT. It yields the protein CAITSTDTQYF.

This clone has a handful of counts. The chain couples TRBV18 to TRBJ2-5, with TRBD2 matching 7 bases. The CDR3 is made up of 14 amino acids. Germline values: CDR1 KGHSH, CDR2 LQKENI. The ends lost 3 bases at V and 5 bases at J; junction bases unmatched: 6. Here the CDR3 DNA reads TGTGCCAGCTCACCTGGAGCGGGGTTGGAGACCCAGTACTTC. This translates into CASSPGAGLETQYF. The full variable domain, completed using reference TRBV18 and TRBJ2-5, is NAGVMQNPRHLVRRRGQEARLRCSPMKGHSHVYWYRQLPEEGLKFMVYLQKENIIDESGMPKERFSAEFPKEGPSILRIQQVVRGDSAAYFCASSPGAGLETQYFGPGTRLLVL.